These 15 T cell receptor beta chains share one sample of origin, sequenced in a study of cytomegalovirus exposure and HLA in healthy donors. PCR employed 60 Vbeta and 13 Jbeta primers. This table comes from immunoSEQ multiplex PCR, and its TCRdb copy is limited to in-frame clones, with some not included. The sample has around 250,000 clones, about 80% seen once. The sequencing sample was made of PBMCs. The receptors were sampled from a woman aged 60-70 years in good health and CMV-seropositive.

This clone was observed once. The V and J genes are TRBV5-1 and TRBJ2-1; 8 bases line up with TRBD1. Germline V gene data show CDR1 as SGHRS and CDR2 as YFSETQ. The CDR3 is 14 residues long. V lost 4 bases, J lost 6 bases, and 6 bases stayed unmatched. CDR3 residues: CASSPGQGSNEQFF. The CDR3 DNA follows: TGCGCCAGCAGCCCAGGACAGGGTTCCAATGAGCAGTTCTTC.

This rearrangement joins TRBV7-9 to TRBJ1-4; tentatively, D is TRBD1 (5 bases). Per the germline V gene, CDR1 is SEHNR and CDR2 is FQNEAQ (reference sequence). V lost 8 bases and J 5 bases, leaving 12 bases between the germline ends. This CDR3 is 13 amino acids long. The CDR3 nucleotides read TGTGCCAGCGTAGGGGCCCTGAATGAAAAACTGTTTTTT. Protein: CASVGALNEKLFF.

A few counts support this clone. The genes are TRBV7-3 and TRBJ2-1; TRBD2 matches at 12 bases. In germline, CDR1 is SGHTA, CDR2 FQGTGA. Trimming cost V 5 bases and J 8 bases; bases outside gene matches: 7. This CDR3 comprises 15 residues. CDR3 residues: CASSSRLAGVDEQFF. The CDR3 DNA is TGTGCCAGCAGCAGCCGACTAGCGGGAGTAGATGAGCAGTTCTTC.

The V gene is TRBV25-1, the J gene TRBJ2-7, with D perhaps matching TRBD2 (5 bases). Germline V lookup: CDR1 MGHDK, CDR2 SYGVNS. Trimming removed 1 base from V and 6 bases from J, with 7 bases in between. The CDR3 is made up of 12 amino acids. The CDR3 spells CASSELRAEQYF. Written as DNA, the CDR3 is TGTGCCAGCAGTGAATTGAGGGCCGAGCAGTACTTC.

This chain links TRBV7-6 with TRBJ2-3, with D maybe TRBD1 (6 bases). Trimming left V 5 bases short and J 4 bases short, with 19 bases between. CDR3 length: 16 amino acids. CDR1 is SGHVS and CDR2 is FNYEAQ in the germline V gene. The CDR3 loop reads CASSPLGTPKADTQYF. The CDR3 DNA sequence: TGTGCCAGCAGCCCACTAGGGACACCGAAGGCAGATACGCAGTATTTT.

V and J are TRBV4-1 and TRBJ2-2; TRBD2 agrees at 7 bases. Germline values: CDR1 MGHRA, CDR2 YSYEKL. This CDR3 spans 16 amino acids. Unmatched junction bases numbered 8, after V lost 2 bases and J lost 5 bases. This CDR3 is CASSQTGRERTGELFF. DNA for the CDR3: TGCGCCAGCAGCCAAACGGGGCGGGAGCGGACCGGGGAGCTGTTTTTT.

V and J are TRBV7-9 and TRBJ2-2, with D hard to call. In germline, CDR1 is SEHNR, CDR2 FQNEAQ (reference sequence). The V end lost 0 bases, the J end lost 8 bases, and 13 bases lay between the germline ends. The CDR3 covers 15 residues. DNA for the CDR3: TGTGCCAGCAGCTTAGCGATCACCGGCGGAGGGGAGCTGTTTTTT. This codes for CASSLAITGGGELFF.

J is TRBJ2-2 and V is TRBV9; 16 nucleotides line up with TRBD2. The CDR3 has 21 amino acids. Trimming took 3 bases from V and 3 from J; bases not matched to a gene: 14. Per the germline V gene, CDR1 is SGDLS and CDR2 is YYNGEE. Written as DNA, the CDR3 is TGTGCCAGCAGCGCCGCCAGACCGGGACTAGCGGGAGGGCCGGACACCGGGGAGCTGTTTTTT. It encodes CASSAARPGLAGGPDTGELFF.

The chain employs TRBV9 and TRBJ2-6, with a tentative D call TRBD1 (5 bases). Between the trimmed V and J ends, which lost 4 bases and 4 bases, there was a span of 18 bases. Per germline, CDR1 SGDLS and CDR2 YYNGEE. The CDR3 loop spans 17 amino acids. CDR3 amino acids: CASSPRVGAPGANVLTF. The CDR3 coding sequence is TGTGCCAGCAGCCCTCGGGTAGGGGCGCCAGGGGCCAACGTCCTGACTTTC.

V and J are TRBV2 and TRBJ2-5; D assignment may be TRBD1 or TRBD2 (5 bases each). The J call is doubtful: the DNA matches TRBJ2-7 better. This CDR3 region has 14 residues. Germline V lookup: CDR1 SNHLY, CDR2 FYNNEI. This chain's CDR3 is CASQVQTGGYEQYF. The CDR3 coding sequence is TGTGCCAGCCAGGTCCAGACTGGGGGCTACGAGCAGTACTTC.

The chain is built from TRBV19 and TRBJ2-2; perhaps TRBD2 as D (6 bases). Trimming shortened V by 5 bases and J by 4 bases, and 11 bases separated the two germline ends. CDR1 and CDR2 (germline): LNHDA, SQIVND (reference sequence). This CDR3 contains 14 residues. This chain's CDR3 is CASSEEGFTGELFF. CDR3 coding DNA: TGTGCCAGTAGTGAGGAGGGGTTCACCGGGGAGCTGTTTTTT.

A few counts support this clone. The rearrangement uses TRBV18 and TRBJ2-7, with 9 bases that match TRBD1. V gave up 3 bases and J gave up 5 bases; unmatched junction bases: 11. CDR3 size: 16 residues. CDR1 is KGHSH and CDR2 is LQKENI in the germline V gene. In nucleotides, the CDR3 is TGTGCCAGCTCACCGGACTCCGGGACAGGGATGAACGAGCAGTACTTC. This codes for CASSPDSGTGMNEQYF.

V gene TRBV30 combines with J gene TRBJ2-7; 8 positions agree with TRBD1. V trimming: 2 bases; J trimming: 3 bases; junction bases outside the gene matches: 6. From germline, CDR1 is GTSNPN and CDR2 SVGIG (reference sequence). The CDR3 runs 14 residues. This chain's CDR3 is CAWSPLDRGYEQYF. CDR3 in DNA: TGTGCCTGGAGTCCACTAGACAGGGGCTACGAGCAGTACTTC.

The chain uses TRBV2 and TRBJ1-1, with a possible D match to TRBD1 (6 bases). The CDR3 spans 13 residues. CDR1 and CDR2 from the germline V gene are SNHLY and FYNNEI. Deletions cut 7 bases from V and 7 bases from J, with 16 bases between. The CDR3 here is CASTADSLGEAFF. CDR3 coding DNA: TGTGCCAGCACTGCGGACAGTTTGGGTGAAGCTTTCTTT.

Concerning this clone itself: One end of the junction fails to match germline, which may point to a read error. The chain uses TRBV7-9 and TRBJ1-1; D is unclear. Germline V gene data show CDR1 as SEHNR and CDR2 as FQNEAQ (reference sequence). This CDR3 comprises 15 residues. This CDR3 reads CSSSLVTRGNTEAFF. CDR3 in DNA: TGTTCCAGCAGCTTAGTAACCAGAGGGAACACTGAAGCTTTCTTT.